This T cell receptor beta chain was documented in a study of T cells in localized non-small cell lung cancer. Study-level points and caveats: Uninvolved neighboring lung showed the greatest T cell clonality, exceeding tumor.

A remark on this clone: The antigen is undetermined.

Germline values: CDR1 MNHGY, CDR2 SAAAGT. The CDR3 has 13 residues. Trimming stripped 5 bases from V and 1 base from J, with 8 bases between. The method was immunoSEQ multiplex PCR; TCRdb's version includes in-frame clones alone and lacks a portion of them. Seen here are under 3,500 clones, over 20% observed once, and the top ten hold approximately 11%. The chain is built from TRBV6-8 and TRBJ1-1, with D possibly matching TRBD1 (5 bases). The sequence was collected from a man aged 40-75 years with stage I squamous cell lung carcinoma. The sequencing here drew on lung tumor tissue, taken before any cancer treatment. Here the CDR3 DNA reads TGTGCCAGCAGTGAGACAGAGAACACTGAAGCTTTCTTT. Residues: CASSETENTEAFF.